The 28 T cell receptor beta chains below were found in one sample sequenced in a study of blood T cell repertoires in COVID-19. Generated by immunoSEQ multiplex PCR, the TCRdb table keeps only in-frame clones and is missing some. The table includes a few hundred thousand clones, about 90% detected once. The specimen was PBMCs or T cells enriched from blood (not recorded which). All receptors derive from a woman in her twenties or thirties who had recovered from COVID-19.

The genes are TRBV12-3 or TRBV12-4 and TRBJ1-1; D uncertain. The CDR3 consists of 11 residues. The ends were cut back, 6 bases at V and 2 bases at J, with 4 bases in the middle. The CDR3 sequence: CASRSNTEAFF. CDR3 nucleotides: TGTGCCAGCAGATCTAACACTGAAGCTTTCTTT.

The chain recombines TRBV7-6 with TRBJ1-2; perhaps TRBD1 as D (5 bases). The germline gives CDR1 SGHVS, CDR2 FNYEAQ. The CDR3 consists of 16 residues. The V gene lost 5 bases and the J gene lost 5 bases, with 21 bases spanning the gap. DNA of the CDR3: TGTGCCAGCAGCCCCGGTGAGAAGGGACTGGTGTATGGCTACACCTTC. Its translation is CASSPGEKGLVYGYTF.

The rearrangement uses TRBV27 and TRBJ2-7, with a weak D call TRBD2 (6 bases). V was trimmed by 0 bases and J by 2 bases, leaving 14 bases between them. Germline CDR1 reads MNHEY; CDR2 reads SMNVEV (reference sequence). The CDR3 consists of 16 residues. The CDR3 nucleotides read TGTGCCAGCAGTTTATCGTACGGGGGAACAACCTACGAGCAGTACTTC. This codes for CASSLSYGGTTYEQYF.

On this clone: The junction departs from germline at one end; a sequencing error may be responsible. The chain is built from TRBV19 and TRBJ2-7; a possible D gene is TRBD1 (6 bases). The CDR3 covers 16 residues. CDR1 and CDR2 (germline): LNHDA, SQIVND (reference sequence). The CDR3 nucleotides read TGTGCCAGTAGTAGAAACAGGGCAAGGGTCTCCAACGAGCAGTACTTC. It encodes CASSRNRARVSNEQYF.

The rearrangement uses TRBV6-1 and TRBJ2-7; D not certain. CDR3 length: 21 residues. V was pared by 0 bases and J by 3 bases, with 30 bases between. The V gene's germline CDR1 is MNHNS and CDR2 SASEGT. CDR3 sequence: CASSEAQVVIPSPQRNYEQYF. In DNA, the CDR3 is TGTGCCAGCAGTGAAGCGCAGGTGGTTATCCCCAGCCCCCAAAGAAACTACGAGCAGTACTTC.

J is TRBJ2-2 and V is TRBV4-1, with 7 bases identical to TRBD1. This CDR3 contains 17 residues. The V gene's germline CDR1 is MGHRA and CDR2 YSYEKL. The V gene end was trimmed by 0 bases and the J gene end by 5 bases; junction bases not matched to a gene: 9. CDR3 sequence reads: CASSQESRTGVTGELFF. The CDR3 DNA sequence: TGCGCCAGCAGCCAAGAGTCCCGTACAGGGGTTACCGGGGAGCTGTTTTTT.

The gene calls are TRBV28 and TRBJ2-1; tentative D call: TRBD2 (6 bases). Germline V gene sequence: CDR1 MDHEN, CDR2 SYDVKM. The V and J ends lost 10 bases and 6 bases respectively, with 22 bases between them. The CDR3 covers 15 residues. The CDR3 coding sequence is TGTGCCACCGCCAGATCCGGGACTCCGACCAATGAGCAGTTCTTC. This codes for CATARSGTPTNEQFF.

This sequence joins TRBV7-9 and TRBJ2-7; 7 bases agree with TRBD2. Germline lookup yields CDR1 SEHNR and CDR2 FQNEAQ (reference sequence). This CDR3 spans 13 amino acids. The V gene end was trimmed by 3 bases and the J gene end by 3 bases; junction bases not matched to a gene: 2. The CDR3 loop reads CASSLRENYEQYF. The CDR3 nucleotides are TGTGCCAGCAGCTTGCGGGAGAACTACGAGCAGTACTTC. The variable domain in full, completed from reference TRBV7-9 and TRBJ2-7, reads DTGVSQNPRHKITKRGQNVTFRCDPISEHNRLYWYRQTLGQGPEFLTYFQNEAQLEKSRLLSDRFSAERPKGSFSTLEIQRTEQGDSAMYLCASSLRENYEQYFGPGTRLTVT.

This chain joins TRBV2 and TRBJ1-2; the match to TRBD1 covers 9 bases. In germline, CDR1 is SNHLY, CDR2 FYNNEI. The CDR3 spans 15 residues. Losses at the gene ends were 5 bases for V and 4 bases for J; bases not matched to a gene: 8. The CDR3 bases are TGTGCCAGCAGTTCCGGGACAGGGCCCGCCTATGGCTACACCTTC. It specifies CASSSGTGPAYGYTF.

DNA of the CDR3: TGTGCCAGCAGTTTAGGCTCAGTCAGCTCCTACGAGCAGTACTTC. This gives the protein CASSLGSVSSYEQYF. The V call is TRBV28, the J call TRBJ2-7; no definite D call. CDR1 MDHEN and CDR2 SYDVKM come from the germline V gene. The length of the CDR3 is 15 residues. V shed 2 bases and J shed 0 bases, with 11 bases lying between them.

The V and J genes are TRBV5-1 and TRBJ1-1, with 7 bases matching TRBD1. This CDR3 region has 15 residues. Per the germline V gene, CDR1 is SGHRS and CDR2 is YFSETQ. J lost 8 bases, V lost 0 bases, and 10 bases had no gene match. Here the CDR3 DNA reads TGCGCCAGCAGCTTGGGGGGACAGTGGAGAGCGGAAGCTTTCTTT. Encoded protein: CASSLGGQWRAEAFF.

This sequence joins TRBV9 and TRBJ2-3; possibly TRBD2 for D (6 bases). V was pared by 1 base and J by 0 bases, with 9 bases between. The CDR3 spans 15 residues. Germline CDR1 reads SGDLS; CDR2 reads YYNGEE. The CDR3 spells CASSVRTTSTDTQYF. CDR3 nucleotide sequence: TGTGCCAGCAGCGTAAGGACTACTAGCACAGATACGCAGTATTTT.

The chain has TRBV28 and TRBJ1-1; maybe TRBD1 (6 bases). V lost 6 bases to trimming and J lost 5 bases, with 10 bases between them. The germline V gene has CDR1 MDHEN and CDR2 SYDVKM. This CDR3 has 12 residues. The CDR3 protein is CASRQGGTEAFF. For the CDR3, the DNA is TGTGCCAGCAGACAGGGAGGGACTGAAGCTTTCTTT. Drawing the rest from reference TRBV28 and TRBJ1-1, the complete variable domain is DVKVTQSSRYLVKRTGEKVFLECVQDMDHENMFWYRQDPGLGLRLIYFSYDVKMKEKGDIPEGYSVSREKKERFSLILESASTNQTSMYLCASRQGGTEAFFGQGTRLTVV.

This clone was picked up one time. The chain uses TRBV18 and TRBJ2-7, with TRBD1 matching 7 bases. This CDR3 is 14 amino acids long. Trimming cost V 3 bases and J 3 bases; bases outside gene matches: 5. Germline loops: CDR1 KGHSH, CDR2 LQKENI. The CDR3, as DNA: TGTGCCAGCTCACCTAACCGGGACAGCTACGAGCAGTACTTC. Its translation: CASSPNRDSYEQYF.

This chain uses TRBV14 with TRBJ2-1; tentatively, D is TRBD2 (5 bases). Trimming stripped 3 bases from V and 2 bases from J, with 8 bases between. Germline V gene lookup returns CDR1 SGHDN and CDR2 FVKESK. This CDR3 is 14 amino acids long. The CDR3 spells CASSQDGTYNEQFF. Here the CDR3 DNA reads TGTGCCAGCAGCCAGGACGGGACCTACAATGAGCAGTTCTTC.

This chain connects TRBV27 to TRBJ2-1, with D hard to call. Trimming stripped 5 bases from V and 1 base from J, with 3 bases between. This CDR3 comprises 12 residues. Germline CDR1 and CDR2: MNHEY and SMNVEV (reference sequence). DNA for the CDR3: TGTGCCAGCAGTACATCCTACAATGAGCAGTTCTTC. Its protein is CASSTSYNEQFF.

The chain recombines TRBV6-4 with TRBJ1-6; maybe TRBD1 (5 bases). The CDR3 runs to 16 residues. The germline V gene has CDR1 MRHNA and CDR2 SNTAGT. V gave up 4 bases and J gave up 6 bases, with 16 bases separating them. The CDR3 reads CASSATPGTANSPLHF. The CDR3 coding sequence is TGTGCCAGCAGTGCAACCCCCGGGACTGCTAATTCACCCCTCCACTTT.

The rearrangement joins TRBV3-1 (or the pseudogene TRBV3-2) to TRBJ2-1, with TRBD2 as a possible D gene (6 bases). V lost 10 bases to trimming and J lost 5 bases, with 21 bases between them. The CDR3 is 15 amino acids. Germline-derived CDR1 and CDR2 are LGHDT and YNNKEL (reference sequence). CDR3 sequence reads: CATSTRERGHNEQFF. The CDR3 nucleotides are TGTGCCACCTCTACTCGGGAGAGGGGTCACAATGAGCAGTTCTTC.

V gene TRBV6-4 combines with J gene TRBJ1-1; D is undetermined. The germline CDR1 and CDR2 sequences are MRHNA and SNTAGT. V lost 2 bases, J lost 1 base, and 8 bases lay in between. CDR3 length: 14 residues. For the CDR3, the DNA is TGTGCCAGCAGTGACGACCCGGGGAACACTGAAGCTTTCTTT. Amino acid sequence: CASSDDPGNTEAFF.

Comments on this clone: A junction boundary mismatches the germline segment, possibly from a read error. The rearrangement joins TRBV7-7 to TRBJ1-5, with 12 bases identical to TRBD1. Germline V lookup: CDR1 SSHAT, CDR2 FNYEAQ (reference sequence). This CDR3 region has 17 residues. CDR3 in DNA: TGTGCTAGCAGCTTAGAGGGGACAGGGGGCCTCAATCAGCCCCAGCATTTT. Its translation: CASSLEGTGGLNQPQHF. Together with reference TRBV7-7 and TRBJ1-5, the CDR3 gives the full variable domain: GAGVSQSPRYKVTKRGQDVTLRCDPISSHATLYWYQQALGQGPEFLTYFNYEAQPDKSGLPSDRFSAERPEGSISTLTIQRTEQRDSAMYRCASSLEGTGGLNQPQHFGDGTRLSIL.

This clone was counted between two and nine times. CDR3 in amino acids: CARRVRVRNQPQHF. CDR3 bases: TGTGCCAGAAGGGTGCGGGTCCGCAATCAGCCCCAGCATTTT. This chain uses TRBV5-3 with TRBJ1-5; D is undetermined. TRBV5-3 is given ORF status, its function remaining uncertain. The CDR3 loop spans 14 amino acids. Trimming stripped 5 bases from V and 2 bases from J, with 11 bases between.

The gene calls are TRBV7-9 and TRBJ1-6; 10 nucleotides match TRBD1. This CDR3 comprises 13 residues. The V gene end was trimmed by 3 bases and the J gene end by 12 bases; junction bases not matched to a gene: 2. Germline CDR1 SEHNR, CDR2 FQNEAQ (reference sequence). This CDR3 reads CASSLGQGIPLHF. In DNA, the CDR3 is TGTGCCAGCAGCTTGGGACAGGGGATACCCCTCCACTTT. The full variable domain, its missing parts supplied by reference TRBV7-9 and TRBJ1-6, is DTGVSQNPRHKITKRGQNVTFRCDPISEHNRLYWYRQTLGQGPEFLTYFQNEAQLEKSRLLSDRFSAERPKGSFSTLEIQRTEQGDSAMYLCASSLGQGIPLHFGNGTRLTVT.

The chain couples TRBV18 to TRBJ2-7; 8 bases match TRBD2. The CDR3 contains 17 residues. V shed 0 bases and J 2 bases; nucleotides not matched to a gene: 9. Germline V CDR1 and CDR2: KGHSH, LQKENI. CDR3 sequence reads: CASSPPVNSGTTYEQYF. The CDR3 bases are TGTGCCAGCTCACCACCTGTAAATAGCGGGACCACCTACGAGCAGTACTTC.

The chain couples TRBV3-1 (or the pseudogene TRBV3-2) to TRBJ2-1, with TRBD2 matching 7 bases. The CDR3 runs 13 residues. The V and J ends lost 0 bases and 9 bases, in that order; junction bases with no gene match: 2. Germline V gene lookup returns CDR1 LGHDT and CDR2 YNNKEL (reference sequence). CDR3 sequence: CASSQETSSEQFF. DNA of the CDR3: TGTGCCAGCAGCCAAGAGACTAGCAGTGAGCAGTTCTTC.

The chain couples TRBV4-1 to TRBJ1-2; TRBD1 might be the D (5 bases). Trimming shortened V by 4 bases and J by 2 bases, and 14 bases separated the two germline ends. This CDR3 has 15 amino acids. Germline V gene data show CDR1 as MGHRA and CDR2 as YSYEKL. In nucleotides, the CDR3 is TGCGCCAGCAGCCGTCTTCCGACAGCAAACTATGGCTACACCTTC. Translation gives CASSRLPTANYGYTF.

The rearrangement joins TRBV15 to TRBJ2-1, with 11 bases that match TRBD2. The junction had 4 bases not matched to a gene; V was cut back by 6 bases and J by 3 bases. The CDR3 runs to 15 residues. In germline, CDR1 is LNHNV, CDR2 YYDKDF (reference sequence). The CDR3 nucleotides read TGTGCCACCAGGTCACTAGCGGGAGACTACAATGAGCAGTTCTTC. It translates to CATRSLAGDYNEQFF.

This clone has more than one count but fewer than ten. The chain couples TRBV11-2 to TRBJ2-2; D gene ambiguous. V was cut by 3 bases and J by 5 bases, with 7 bases left in between. CDR1 and CDR2 from the germline V gene are SGHAT and FQNNGV. CDR3 length: 13 residues. CDR3 nucleotide sequence: TGTGCCAGCAGCTTGAGTTTAACCGGGGAGCTGTTTTTT. Translated: CASSLSLTGELFF.

V is TRBV7-2 and J is TRBJ1-5; 8 bases agree with TRBD1. Germline CDR1 and CDR2: SGHTA and FQGNSA. The CDR3 covers 15 residues. Trimming took 5 bases from V and 7 from J; bases not matched to a gene: 10. This CDR3 reads CASSLGQGGYQPQHF. The CDR3, as DNA: TGTGCCAGCAGCCTCGGACAGGGAGGCTACCAGCCCCAGCATTTT.